This T cell receptor (beta chain) came from a study of cytomegalovirus exposure and HLA in healthy donors. Looking at the study overall: Some 80 million unique TCRs from HLA-typed donors were held in an early data release.

Regarding this clone: Antigen unknown.

Study-level results: Being productive about 90% or about 30% of the time was typical of most TCR beta V segments in an earlier analysis.

Germline V gene sequence: CDR1 LNHDA, CDR2 SQIVND (reference sequence). The CDR3 contains 15 residues. The trim removed 2 bases at V and 6 bases at J, leaving 8 bases unmatched. Primers for the PCR totalled 60 Vbeta and 13 Jbeta. Sequencing used immunoSEQ multiplex PCR; TCRdb keeps in-frame clones, though not all of them. This table has roughly 150,000 clones, less than 90% appearing once. Specimen: PBMCs. The sequence was collected from a man in his fifties in good health and CMV-seropositive. The chain couples TRBV19 to TRBJ2-7; 9 bases line up with TRBD1. The CDR3 sequence: CASSIWDREASEQYF. In DNA, the CDR3 is TGTGCCAGTAGTATATGGGACAGGGAGGCGTCCGAGCAGTACTTC.